Shown below are 29 T cell receptor beta chains from a single sample sequenced in a study of T cells after yellow fever vaccination. TCRdb re-derived calls from the 5' RACE reads in MiXCR, one entry per CDR3 protein. In the table there are some 350,000 distinct CDR3 sequences, over 3.5% of which are singletons. This specimen consisted of PBMCs, obtained 5 days after the yellow fever booster vaccination. The receptors shown here come from a man between 18 and 35 years old who received the YFV17D yellow fever vaccine.

This clonotype occurred a few times. The chain joins TRBV4-3 to TRBJ1-4; D unresolved. Looked up from germline, CDR1 is LGHNA and CDR2 is YSLEER. Trimming took off 0 bases at V and 3 bases at J, with 5 bases between the two ends. The CDR3 runs to 14 residues. CDR3 sequence reads: CASSQEGPNEKLFF. The CDR3 DNA reads as TGCGCCAGCAGCCAAGAGGGTCCTAATGAAAAACTGTTTTTT.

In its sample, this clonotype was seen many times. The CDR3 coding sequence is TGCAGTGCTAGCGCAGGGTCTCCCACTGAAGCTTTCTTT. Its protein product is CSASAGSPTEAFF. The rearrangement joins TRBV20-1 to TRBJ1-1; tentatively, D is TRBD1 (5 bases). This CDR3 comprises 13 residues. Trimming took off 3 bases at V and 4 bases at J, with 12 bases between the two ends. Germline V gene sequence: CDR1 DFQATT, CDR2 SNEGSKA (reference sequence).

The V and J genes are TRBV25-1 and TRBJ2-5; D is unclear. Germline assignment: CDR1 MGHDK and CDR2 SYGVNS. CDR3 length: 13 amino acids. V lost 3 bases to trimming and J lost 2 bases, with 7 bases between them. The CDR3 DNA reads as TGTGCCAGCAGTGATGTGCCGCAAGAGACCCAGTACTTC. Translating it yields CASSDVPQETQYF.

This clonotype was recorded a few times. The gene calls are TRBV6-1 and TRBJ1-6; possible D gene TRBD1, 5 bases. This CDR3 is 14 amino acids long. With 2 bases removed from V and 8 bases from J, the gap between germline ends came to 10 bases. Germline V CDR1 and CDR2: MNHNS, SASEGT. The CDR3 here is CASSEMGPDSPLHF. The CDR3 nucleotides are TGTGCCAGCAGTGAAATGGGGCCGGATTCACCCCTCCACTTT.

The V and J genes are TRBV20-1 and TRBJ2-3; 15 nucleotides match TRBD2. The J segment lost 0 bases and the V segment lost 5 bases, leaving 9 bases of the junction unmatched. The CDR3 is made up of 18 amino acids. Germline-derived CDR1 and CDR2 are DFQATT and SNEGSKA (reference sequence). The CDR3 DNA sequence: TGCAGTGCTGATGGACTAGCGGGAGGGTCGACTAGCACAGATACGCAGTATTTT. Translating it yields CSADGLAGGSTSTDTQYF.

This clonotype was counted between two and nine times. The CDR3 DNA reads TGTGCCAGCTTACCCAAGGGCTATCGCAACTCAGATACGCAGTATTTT. The encoded protein is CASLPKGYRNSDTQYF. The rearrangement joins TRBV6-5 to TRBJ2-3; D not resolved. V was trimmed by 8 bases and J by 4 bases, leaving 22 bases between them. The germline CDR1 and CDR2 sequences are MNHEY and SVGAGI. The CDR3 is made up of 16 amino acids.

V is TRBV6-1 and J is TRBJ2-2, with D possibly matching TRBD1 (5 bases). V was cut by 3 bases and J by 3 bases, with 11 bases left in between. Germline V lookup: CDR1 MNHNS, CDR2 SASEGT. The CDR3 length is 15 residues. The CDR3 region is CASSEGQGYTGELFF. CDR3 sequence (DNA): TGTGCCAGCAGTGAGGGGCAGGGTTACACCGGGGAGCTGTTTTTT.

In its sample, this clonotype was seen a few times. V usage is TRBV19 and J usage is TRBJ1-5, with a weak D call TRBD1 (6 bases). V was cut by 4 bases and J by 2 bases, with 6 bases left in between. Per germline, CDR1 LNHDA and CDR2 SQIVND (reference sequence). The CDR3 extends over 13 amino acids. The CDR3 is CASSNRGNQPQHF. CDR3 nucleotide sequence: TGTGCCAGTAGTAACAGGGGCAATCAGCCCCAGCATTTT.

This clonotype appeared many times. The chain combines TRBV9 with TRBJ2-6, with a weak D call TRBD2 (6 bases). Germline V gene data show CDR1 as SGDLS and CDR2 as YYNGEE. The CDR3 runs to 17 residues. Trimming cost V 0 bases and J 4 bases, with 14 bases left between them. CDR3 coding DNA: TGTGCCAGCAGCGTAGTGGGGGGTCCGGGAGGGGCCAACGTCCTGACTTTC. Translation gives CASSVVGGPGGANVLTF.

This clonotype showed up just a few times. The gene calls are TRBV30 and TRBJ1-4; the match to TRBD1 covers 8 bases. Germline CDR1 GTSNPN, CDR2 SVGIG (reference sequence). Germline trimming cut 8 bases from V and 10 bases from J; bases unmatched to any gene: 9. This CDR3 spans 12 amino acids. CDR3 loop: CAGTGRRVKLFF. The DNA for the CDR3 is TGTGCCGGGACAGGTCGTAGGGTAAAACTGTTTTTT. The whole variable domain, filled in from reference TRBV30 and TRBJ1-4, reads SQTIHQWPATLVQPVGSPLSLECTVEGTSNPNLYWYRQAAGRGLQLLFYSVGIGQISSEVPQNLSASRPQDRQFILSSKKLLLSDSGFYLCAGTGRRVKLFFGSGTQLSVL.

The chain uses TRBV20-1 and TRBJ2-3, with D possibly being TRBD1 or TRBD2 (6 bases each). CDR1 and CDR2 from the germline V gene are DFQATT and SNEGSKA (reference sequence). This CDR3 has 15 amino acids. The V end lost 5 bases, the J end lost 4 bases, and 19 bases lay between the germline ends. The CDR3 sequence is CSAGGGLERADTQYF. CDR3 nucleotide sequence: TGCAGTGCTGGAGGGGGGTTAGAGAGGGCAGATACGCAGTATTTT.

This clonotype was counted at least ten times. V is TRBV12-3 or TRBV12-4 and J is TRBJ2-2, with D uncertain. CDR3 size: 11 residues. V shed 3 bases and J shed 7 bases, with 3 bases lying between them. The DNA of the CDR3 is TGTGCCAGCAGTTTCTTCGGGGAGCTGTTTTTT. This codes for CASSFFGELFF.

V and J are TRBV6-5 and TRBJ2-5; TRBD1 matches 7 bases. Germline values: CDR1 MNHEY, CDR2 SVGAGI. The CDR3 length is 18 residues. With V trimmed by 0 bases and J by 2 bases, 12 bases remained unmatched. The CDR3 here is CASSYSISDRAIQETQYF. DNA of the CDR3: TGTGCCAGCAGTTACTCGATTTCCGACAGGGCCATTCAAGAGACCCAGTACTTC.

This clonotype came up many times. The genes are TRBV27 and TRBJ2-3, with a possible D match to TRBD2 (5 bases). The CDR3 spans 13 residues. Between the trimmed V and J ends, which lost 8 bases and 6 bases, there was a span of 15 bases. Germline lookup yields CDR1 MNHEY and CDR2 SMNVEV (reference sequence). Written as DNA, the CDR3 is TGTGCCAGCTCGGTACTAGTCACCGATACGCAGTATTTT. This sequence encodes CASSVLVTDTQYF.

This clonotype was counted between two and nine times. The chain recombines TRBV5-4 with TRBJ1-1, with a weak D call TRBD1 (6 bases). V was trimmed by 3 bases and J by 2 bases, leaving 14 bases between them. The CDR3 extends over 15 amino acids. Germline V CDR1 and CDR2: SGHNT, YYREEE (reference sequence). The CDR3 bases are TGTGCCAGCAGCTGGGGGGCAGGGGATAACACTGAAGCTTTCTTT. Translated: CASSWGAGDNTEAFF.

This clonotype appeared a few times. V is TRBV20-1 and J is TRBJ1-5; D not resolved. The CDR3 consists of 14 residues. Germline V lookup: CDR1 DFQATT, CDR2 SNEGSKA (reference sequence). V was trimmed by 1 base and J by 7 bases, leaving 14 bases between them. The DNA for the CDR3 is TGCAGTGCTAGAGGCCCCTCCAACGAGCAGCCCCAGCATTTT. Its protein product is CSARGPSNEQPQHF.

This clonotype was counted at least ten times. CDR3: CAISGQGGNEQFF. The CDR3 region has the DNA TGTGCCATCAGTGGGCAGGGGGGGAATGAGCAGTTCTTC. The rearrangement uses TRBV10-3 and TRBJ2-1; D possibly uses TRBD1 or TRBD2 (7 bases each). Germline V CDR1 and CDR2: ENHRY, SYGVKD. The CDR3 runs 13 residues. The V gene lost 4 bases and the J gene lost 7 bases, with 11 bases spanning the gap.

This clonotype was picked up many times. CDR3 protein: CASSYRQLGAEAFF. The CDR3 coding sequence is TGTGCCAGCAGTTACAGACAGCTGGGGGCTGAAGCTTTCTTT. The chain links TRBV6-5 to TRBJ1-1; tentatively, D is TRBD1 (5 bases). The germline gives CDR1 MNHEY, CDR2 SVGAGI. V lost 2 bases and J lost 6, with 13 bases in between. The CDR3 totals 14 residues.

This clonotype was counted ten times or more. The CDR3 loop is CASSQASGYQETQYF. CDR3 DNA sequence: TGTGCCAGCAGCCAAGCTAGCGGGTACCAAGAGACCCAGTACTTC. The chain employs TRBV7-2 and TRBJ2-5, with 8 bases identical to TRBD2. The CDR3 spans 15 residues. Germline lookup yields CDR1 SGHTA and CDR2 FQGNSA. Losses at the gene ends were 5 bases for V and 0 bases for J; bases not matched to a gene: 5.

This clonotype was recorded a few times. The rearrangement joins TRBV6-1 to TRBJ1-5, with D possibly TRBD1 on 5 matching bases. Germline CDR1 is MNHNS and CDR2 is SASEGT. CDR3 length: 15 amino acids. Trimming removed 5 bases from V and 6 bases from J, with 17 bases in between. The CDR3 DNA sequence: TGTGCCAGCAGTTCCCCCGAGGGGTCCCCTCAGCCCCAGCATTTT. Translated, it gives CASSSPEGSPQPQHF.

The chain combines TRBV3-1 with TRBJ1-5; D unclear. The CDR3 runs 15 residues. Trimming pared 0 bases from V and 7 bases from J, leaving 13 bases between. Germline lookup yields CDR1 LGHDT and CDR2 YNNKEL (reference sequence). CDR3 DNA sequence: TGTGCCAGCAGCCAAGATGAAGGGTTACAGCAGCCCCAGCATTTT. It codes for CASSQDEGLQQPQHF.

A few counts support this clonotype. The rearrangement links TRBV7-9 to TRBJ2-1, with TRBD1 identical over 7 bases. Germline-derived CDR1 and CDR2 are SEHNR and FQNEAQ (reference sequence). The CDR3 loop spans 15 amino acids. The junction had 8 bases not matched to a gene; V was cut back by 8 bases and J by 1 base. Here the CDR3 reads CASLGGVLSYNEQFF. For the CDR3, the DNA is TGTGCCAGCTTAGGGGGCGTTTTGTCCTACAATGAGCAGTTCTTC.

The chain is built from TRBV12-3 or TRBV12-4 and TRBJ2-1; D call uncertain. The ends were cut back, 2 bases at V and 8 bases at J, with 10 bases in the middle. This CDR3 comprises 13 residues. The CDR3 nucleotides are TGTGCCAGCAGTTTAAGCAGCGTGGATGAGCAGTTCTTC. Its translation: CASSLSSVDEQFF.

V and J are TRBV4-2 and TRBJ2-4, with D hard to call. The germline CDR1 and CDR2 sequences are LGHNA and YNFKEQ. V gave up 2 bases and J gave up 2 bases, with 19 bases separating them. CDR3 length equals 18 residues. The CDR3 coding sequence is TGTGCCAGCAGCCAACTCTTGCACTCAAGGACGTCCAAAAACATTCAGTACTTC. Encoded protein: CASSQLLHSRTSKNIQYF.

This clonotype came up a few times. This chain joins TRBV18 and TRBJ1-3; D not resolved. The CDR3 has 13 residues. Looked up from germline, CDR1 is KGHSH and CDR2 is LQKENI. V lost 1 base, J lost 5 bases, and 6 bases lay in between. CDR3 sequence reads: CASSPQGRNTIYF. The CDR3 coding sequence is TGTGCCAGCTCACCACAGGGAAGAAACACCATATATTTT. The whole variable domain, filled in from reference TRBV18 and TRBJ1-3, reads NAGVMQNPRHLVRRRGQEARLRCSPMKGHSHVYWYRQLPEEGLKFMVYLQKENIIDESGMPKERFSAEFPKEGPSILRIQQVVRGDSAAYFCASSPQGRNTIYFGEGSWLTVV.

This clonotype came up a few times. This chain links TRBV5-1 with TRBJ2-5; the match to TRBD1 covers 8 bases. CDR3 length equals 13 residues. Trimming cost V 4 bases and J 4 bases; bases outside gene matches: 3. Germline V gives CDR1 SGHRS, CDR2 YFSETQ. Written as DNA, the CDR3 is TGCGCCAGCAGCGAGCAGGGGGCAGAGACCCAGTACTTC. This translates into CASSEQGAETQYF.

This clonotype has a count of ten or more. The chain recombines TRBV29-1 with TRBJ2-2; 7 bases are shared with TRBD1. Germline V gene lookup returns CDR1 SQVTM and CDR2 ANQGSEA. CDR3 length: 11 residues. The ends lost 7 bases at V and 8 bases at J; junction bases unmatched: 4. The CDR3 spells CSGQGYGELFF. The CDR3 DNA sequence: TGCAGCGGACAGGGTTATGGGGAGCTGTTTTTT.

At least ten counts were recorded for this clonotype. This sequence joins TRBV4-1 and TRBJ2-7, with TRBD1 identical over 11 bases. CDR3 length: 17 amino acids. V gave up 0 bases and J gave up 0 bases; unmatched junction bases: 4. The germline CDR1 and CDR2 sequences are MGHRA and YSYEKL. In DNA form, the CDR3 reads TGCGCCAGCAGCCAAGAAGTGGGGACAGGGGGCTCCTACGAGCAGTACTTC. Its translation is CASSQEVGTGGSYEQYF.

This clonotype was recorded at least ten times. CDR3 DNA sequence: TGCGCCAGCAGCGGACAGGGGGACGGCTACACCTTC. This gives the protein CASSGQGDGYTF. The chain recombines TRBV5-1 with TRBJ1-2; 10 bases match TRBD1. CDR1 SGHRS and CDR2 YFSETQ come from the germline V gene. V lost 4 bases to trimming and J lost 8 bases; unmatched junction nucleotides: 2. CDR3 length: 12 amino acids.